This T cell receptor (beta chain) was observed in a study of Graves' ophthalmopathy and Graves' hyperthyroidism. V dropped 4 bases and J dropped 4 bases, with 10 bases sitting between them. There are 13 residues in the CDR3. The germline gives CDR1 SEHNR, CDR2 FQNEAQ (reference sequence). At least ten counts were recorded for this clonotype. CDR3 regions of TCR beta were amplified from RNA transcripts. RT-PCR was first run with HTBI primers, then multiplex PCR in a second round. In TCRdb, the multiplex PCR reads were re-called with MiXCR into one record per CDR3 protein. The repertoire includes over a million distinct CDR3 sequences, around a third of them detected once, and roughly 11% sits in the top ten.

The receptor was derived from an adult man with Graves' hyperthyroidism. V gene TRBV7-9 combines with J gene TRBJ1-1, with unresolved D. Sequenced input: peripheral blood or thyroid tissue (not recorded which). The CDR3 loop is CASSYGPGTEAFF. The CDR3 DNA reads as TGTGCCAGCAGCTATGGTCCGGGCACTGAAGCTTTCTTT.